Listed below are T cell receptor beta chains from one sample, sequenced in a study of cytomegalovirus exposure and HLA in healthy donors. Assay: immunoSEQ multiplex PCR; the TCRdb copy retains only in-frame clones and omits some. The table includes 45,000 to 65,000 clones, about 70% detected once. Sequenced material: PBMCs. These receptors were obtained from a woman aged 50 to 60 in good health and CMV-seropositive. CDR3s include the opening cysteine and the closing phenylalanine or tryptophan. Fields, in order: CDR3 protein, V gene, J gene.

CASSKVRARDSYEQYF	TRBV21-1	TRBJ2-7
CASSPLTGTVSTDTQYF	TRBV9	TRBJ2-3
CASSSGASYEQYF	TRBV9	TRBJ2-7
CASSVGGSLTGELFF	TRBV7-2	TRBJ2-2
CATSRVRTSNEKLFF	TRBV15	TRBJ1-4
CASSEAGTQYF	TRBV6-4	TRBJ2-3
CASRGADTGELFF	TRBV6-4	TRBJ2-2
CASSLTGVNEKLFF	TRBV7-6	TRBJ1-4
CAWSRLAGRGEQFF	TRBV30	TRBJ2-1
CSVSGAGTGAPLVGTDTQYF	TRBV29-1	TRBJ2-3
CASSRGYGGEQFF	TRBV7-6	TRBJ2-1
CASNLQYRDVNEQFF	TRBV11-3	TRBJ2-1
CASSRDNLGRDKAFF	TRBV27	TRBJ1-1
CASSGRDRAIGPQHF	TRBV2	TRBJ1-5
CASSSFGGANEQFF	TRBV13	TRBJ2-1
CASSLSGGFSYEQYF	TRBV5-6	TRBJ2-7
CASKRSSTNYGYTF	TRBV6-1	TRBJ1-2
CSVLGQPYEQYF	TRBV29-1	TRBJ2-7
CASSIIGGRNQPQHF	TRBV21-1	TRBJ1-5
CASSRDSSTDTQYF	TRBV7-2	TRBJ2-3
CASSEYRANQPQHF	TRBV10-2	TRBJ1-5
CASRRQGVAGELFF	TRBV2	TRBJ2-2
CASSLGPGTVWQGYTF	TRBV5-1	TRBJ1-2
CASSMGEDGVNDYEQYF	TRBV19	TRBJ2-7
CASSPALLLRNYGYTF	TRBV7-2	TRBJ1-2
CASSYSGGSSPLHF	TRBV6-5	TRBJ1-6